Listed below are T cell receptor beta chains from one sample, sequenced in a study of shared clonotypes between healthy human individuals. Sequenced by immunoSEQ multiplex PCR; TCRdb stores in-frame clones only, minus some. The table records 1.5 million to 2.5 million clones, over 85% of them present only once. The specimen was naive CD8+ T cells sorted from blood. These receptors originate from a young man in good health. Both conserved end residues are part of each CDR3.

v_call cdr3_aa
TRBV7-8 CASSQWTVGESPLHF
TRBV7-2 CASSLGTGATDTQYF
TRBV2 CASSDSRVEGDQETQYF
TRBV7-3 CASSLGERAYEQYF
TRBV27 CASSLSWDTEAFF
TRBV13 CASSFSSDRGDEQYF
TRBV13 CASSLQAGYSSTDTQYF
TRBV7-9 CASSSGDRGVHYEQYF
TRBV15 CATSGSRGRVRQPQHF
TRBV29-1 CSVEDSRSYEQYF
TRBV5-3 CARSQGGLAGDNEQFF